A single sample gave rise to the 29 T cell receptor beta chains below, sequenced in a study of T cells in women clearing cervical HPV infection. Sequencing was performed with immunoSEQ multiplex PCR; in TCRdb, only in-frame clones are kept and a portion is missing. The sample table sets out tens of thousands of clones. Source material: blood buffy coat. These receptors came from a woman aged 18 to 75 with a cervical HPV16 infection that either progressed to CIN3+ or cleared (not recorded which).

With respect to this clone: Read data end 3 residues before the CDR3 end; the end is taken from the germline J gene. The rearrangement joins TRBV5-1 to TRBJ2-1; TRBD2 agrees at 7 bases. The CDR3 has 16 amino acids. Germline V lookup: CDR1 SGHRS, CDR2 YFSETQ. V shed 0 bases, J shed 6 bases, and the junction held 9 bases outside the gene matches. CDR3 loop: CASSLVLGLAVNEQFF. CDR3 DNA (partial): TGCGCCAGCAGCTTGGTTTTGGGGCTAGCGGTCAATGAG. The complete variable domain, with remaining parts taken from reference TRBV5-1 and TRBJ2-1, reads KAGVTQTPRYLIKTRGQQVTLSCSPISGHRSVSWYQQTPGQGLQFLFEYFSETQRNKGNFPGRFSGRQFSNSRSEMNVSTLELGDSALYLCASSLVLGLAVNEQFFGPGTRLTVL.

About this clone: The CDR3 end is not reached by the read, which stops 3 residues before it; the germline J gene fills it in. The rearrangement joins TRBV19 to TRBJ1-1, with D tentatively TRBD1 (6 bases). V shed 10 bases and J shed 2 bases, with 17 bases lying between them. The CDR3 covers 14 residues. Looked up from germline, CDR1 is LNHDA and CDR2 is SQIVND (reference sequence). CDR3 DNA (partial): TGTGCCACCTCAAGGACAGCTTTTAACACTGAA. Translating gives CATSRTAFNTE. The entire CDR3 protein reads CATSRTAFNTEAFF.

As concerns this clone: The missing CDR3 end, 3 residues past where the read stops, is filled in from the germline J gene. The V and J genes are TRBV10-1 and TRBJ1-5; 8 nucleotides align to TRBD1. This CDR3 region has 18 residues. Germline CDR1 WNHNN, CDR2 SYGVQD (reference sequence). Trimming cost V 5 bases and J 4 bases; bases outside gene matches: 16. Incomplete CDR3 DNA: TGCGCCAGCAGTTGGGCTATGGACAGGGTTTGGGGGAATCAGCCC. This translates into CASSWAMDRVWGNQP. The whole CDR3 is CASSWAMDRVWGNQPQHF.

Note on this clone: The sequenced fragment ends 3 residues before the CDR3 boundary, so the rest is inferred from the germline J gene. The chain uses TRBV7-9 and TRBJ1-1; no firm D call. The CDR3 runs 14 residues. Trimming cost V 6 bases and J 4 bases, with 15 bases left between them. Per the germline V gene, CDR1 is SEHNR and CDR2 is FQNEAQ (reference sequence). CDR3 DNA, as far as it was read: TGTGCCAGCAGGCAAGGATCTTCGGGCACTGAA. It codes for CASRQGSSGTE. The full CDR3 is CASRQGSSGTEAFF.

With respect to this clone: The DNA ends 3 residues before the CDR3 does, and the rest of the CDR3 is filled in from the germline J gene. The chain joins TRBV19 to TRBJ2-2; 7 bases are shared with TRBD2. This CDR3 is 15 amino acids long. Losses at the gene ends were 6 bases for V and 5 bases for J; bases not matched to a gene: 9. The V gene's germline CDR1 is LNHDA and CDR2 SQIVND (reference sequence). CDR3 bases read: TGTGCCAGTAGAACCAGCGGGGTTCGGACCGGGGAG. Amino acids: CASRTSGVRTGE. The full-length CDR3 reads as CASRTSGVRTGELFF.

A word on this clone: The CDR3 extends 3 residues past the end of the read, so its final part is completed from the germline J gene. The V gene is TRBV7-2, the J gene TRBJ1-1; D is unclear. The ends were cut back, 3 bases at V and 4 bases at J, with 9 bases in the middle. CDR1 and CDR2 from the germline V gene are SGHTA and FQGNSA. The CDR3 spans 13 residues. CDR3 sequence reads: CASSLYSGTEAFF. The sequenced part of the CDR3 DNA is TGTGCCAGCAGCTTGTACTCGGGCACTGAA.

Comments on this clone: Read data end 3 residues before the CDR3 end; the end is taken from the germline J gene. The chain carries TRBV28 and TRBJ2-3; 8 nucleotides agree with TRBD1. The ends lost 3 bases at V and 2 bases at J; junction bases unmatched: 7. From germline, CDR1 is MDHEN and CDR2 SYDVKM. This CDR3 is built from 16 residues. The DNA read from the CDR3 is TGTGCCAGCAGTTTGGATCCAGGGGGCTTCACAGATACG. As protein: CASSLDPGGFTDT. The full-length CDR3 reads as CASSLDPGGFTDTQYF. Based on the CDR3 plus reference TRBV28 and TRBJ2-3, the full variable domain is DVKVTQSSRYLVKRTGEKVFLECVQDMDHENMFWYRQDPGLGLRLIYFSYDVKMKEKGDIPEGYSVSREKKERFSLILESASTNQTSMYLCASSLDPGGFTDTQYFGPGTRLTVL.

Concerning this clone: Sequencing ends 3 residues short of the CDR3 end; the germline J gene provides the rest. The rearrangement joins TRBV24-1 to TRBJ2-5, with 7 bases fitting TRBD2. The CDR3 covers 12 residues. Germline CDR1 and CDR2: KGHDR and SFDVKD. After removal of 9 bases from V and 0 bases from J, the junction contained 0 bases not matched to a gene. The CDR3 loop is CATGGDQETQYF. CDR3 bases read: TGTGCCACCGGGGGGGACCAAGAGACC.

As for this clone: The read terminates 3 residues before the CDR3 end, so the remaining end is supplied by the germline J gene. V gene TRBV11-3 combines with J gene TRBJ1-4; D is perhaps TRBD1 (5 bases). This CDR3 contains 15 residues. The germline V gene encodes CDR1 SGHNT and CDR2 YENEEA. V lost 0 bases to trimming and J lost 3 bases, with 8 bases between them. The covered CDR3 bases are TGTGCCAGCAGCTTAGATCCAGGGCCTAATGAAAAA. Translated, it gives CASSLDPGPNEK. The whole CDR3 protein is CASSLDPGPNEKLFF.

In regard to this clone: Read data end 3 residues before the CDR3 end; the end is taken from the germline J gene. The V gene is TRBV10-1, the J gene TRBJ2-7; 7 bases fit TRBD1. With V trimmed by 0 bases and J by 1 base, 18 bases remained unmatched. The germline V gene encodes CDR1 WNHNN and CDR2 SYGVQD (reference sequence). This CDR3 has 20 residues. The part of the CDR3 DNA that was read is TGCGCCAGCAGTGAGTCGACCAAGGGGGCTCTGGGGGCTCGGTCCTACGAG. Protein product: CASSESTKGALGARSYE. The complete CDR3 protein is CASSESTKGALGARSYEQYF.

Details on this clone: Sequencing ends 3 residues short of the CDR3 end; the germline J gene provides the rest. The V and J genes are TRBV27 and TRBJ2-5, with D perhaps matching TRBD1 (6 bases). Per germline, CDR1 MNHEY and CDR2 SMNVEV (reference sequence). V was shortened by 6 bases and J by 0 bases, with 14 bases between the two germline ends. This CDR3 is 15 amino acids long. CDR3 DNA (partial): TGTGCCAGCAGGCCCGGGACACCGTACCAAGAGACC. It encodes CASRPGTPYQET. The whole CDR3 is CASRPGTPYQETQYF.

Turning to this clone: The sequence runs out 3 residues before the end of the CDR3; the remainder is reconstructed from the germline J gene. This chain uses TRBV18 with TRBJ1-2; 12 bases agree with TRBD1. The CDR3 spans 18 residues. Germline V lookup: CDR1 KGHSH, CDR2 LQKENI. J gave up 3 bases and V 3 bases, and 11 bases lay outside the gene matches. Here the CDR3 reads CASSPRPGQGALDYGYTF. CDR3 DNA, as far as it was read: TGTGCCAGCTCACCTCGTCCGGGACAGGGGGCGCTTGACTATGGC.

Remarks on this clone: The CDR3 end falls 3 residues outside the read, so it is completed with the germline J gene. The V call is TRBV12-3 or TRBV12-4, the J call TRBJ2-3; D may be TRBD1 (6 bases). This CDR3 is 12 amino acids long. With 5 bases removed from V and 5 bases from J, the gap between germline ends came to 8 bases. The CDR3 here is CASSIQGDTQYF. CDR3 bases read: TGTGCCAGCAGTATACAGGGAGATACG.

Concerning this clone: The read terminates 3 residues ahead of where the CDR3 ends, so the germline J gene completes it. The chain is built from TRBV2 and TRBJ1-5; TRBD1 might be the D (6 bases). The CDR3 consists of 15 residues. Germline CDR1 and CDR2: SNHLY and FYNNEI. Trimming pared 5 bases from V and 0 bases from J, leaving 11 bases between. CDR3 loop: CASSYTGFSNQPQHF. CDR3 DNA, as far as it was read: TGTGCCAGCAGTTACACAGGGTTTAGCAATCAGCCC. The variable domain in full, with the rest retrieved from reference TRBV2 and TRBJ1-5, is EPEVTQTPSHQVTQMGQEVILRCVPISNHLYFYWYRQILGQKVEFLVSFYNNEISEKSEIFDDQFSVERPDGSNFTLKIRSTKLEDSAMYFCASSYTGFSNQPQHFGDGTRLSIL.

Of note for this clone: The sequenced fragment ends 3 residues before the CDR3 boundary, so the rest is inferred from the germline J gene. J is TRBJ1-1 and V is TRBV5-1, with D perhaps matching TRBD1 (5 bases). The CDR3 sequence is 16 residues long. CDR1 and CDR2 (germline): SGHRS, YFSETQ. V was trimmed by 4 bases and J by 1 base, leaving 17 bases between them. The CDR3 bases that were read are TGCGCCAGCAGCCGTACAGGCTCCGAGGGGAACACTGAA. It yields the protein CASSRTGSEGNTE. The full CDR3 reads CASSRTGSEGNTEAFF.

Worth noting for this clone: The CDR3 extends 3 residues past the end of the read, so its final part is completed from the germline J gene. This chain connects TRBV5-1 to TRBJ2-1; 7 bases are shared with TRBD2. V gave up 1 base and J gave up 4 bases; unmatched junction bases: 8. This CDR3 comprises 16 residues. Germline CDR1 reads SGHRS; CDR2 reads YFSETQ. CDR3 bases read: TGCGCCAGCAGCTTGAATAGTCCTAGCGGTTACAATGAG. Residues: CASSLNSPSGYNE. In full, the CDR3 is CASSLNSPSGYNEQFF.

About this clone: The read comes to an end 3 residues before the CDR3 does, leaving the germline J gene to fill in the end. The chain couples TRBV2 to TRBJ1-2; maybe TRBD1 (6 bases). The germline V gene has CDR1 SNHLY and CDR2 FYNNEI. V lost 0 bases and J lost 7, with 15 bases in between. The CDR3 length is 15 residues. The CDR3 spells CASSEALPGVGGYTF. The DNA read from the CDR3 is TGTGCCAGCAGTGAAGCGCTCCCAGGGGTGGGTGGC.

About this clone: The read finishes 3 residues shy of the CDR3 end, and the germline J gene is used to complete it. The J gene is TRBJ2-7, the V gene TRBV5-3; TRBD1 is a possible D gene (7 bases). TRBV5-3 falls under the ORF class, with uncertain function. The CDR3 consists of 19 residues. Between the trimmed V and J ends, which lost 0 bases and 1 base, there was a span of 23 bases. The part of the CDR3 DNA that was read is TGTGCCAGAAGCTTGGCGATATCGCAGTGGCAGGGGGGATCCTACGAG. As protein: CARSLAISQWQGGSYE. The full CDR3 protein reads CARSLAISQWQGGSYEQYF.

With regard to this clone: Sequencing ends 3 residues short of the CDR3 end; the germline J gene provides the rest. The chain joins TRBV5-6 to TRBJ1-1; D is possibly TRBD1 (6 bases). Germline V gives CDR1 SGHDT, CDR2 YYEEEE. There are 14 residues in the CDR3. This chain's CDR3 is CASSFISDRSQAFF. The DNA read from the CDR3 is TGTGCCAGCAGCTTCATTTCCGACAGGAGCCAA.

Comments on this clone: The CDR3 goes on 3 residues after the read ends, and that part is filled in from the germline J gene. The chain combines TRBV29-1 with TRBJ1-5; TRBD1 aligns across 8 bases. CDR3 size: 13 residues. The junction had 7 bases not matched to a gene; V was cut back by 6 bases and J by 6 bases. Looked up from germline, CDR1 is SQVTM and CDR2 is ANQGSEA. The CDR3 protein is CSVADRESQPQHF. The covered CDR3 bases are TGCAGCGTCGCGGACAGGGAGTCTCAGCCC.

Worth noting for this clone: The read terminates 3 residues before the CDR3 end, so the remaining end is supplied by the germline J gene. V gene TRBV6-2 or TRBV6-3 combines with J gene TRBJ2-5; no firm D call. The CDR3 loop spans 13 amino acids. V was pared by 3 bases and J by 5 bases, with 10 bases between. CDR1 is MNHEY and CDR2 is SVGEGT in the germline V gene. The CDR3 DNA, read in part, is TGTGCCAGCAGTTATAAGCGTCGTGAGACC. Translation gives CASSYKRRET. The CDR3 as a whole reads CASSYKRRETQYF.

Note on this clone: The read finishes 3 residues shy of the CDR3 end, and the germline J gene is used to complete it. The gene calls are TRBV7-3 and TRBJ2-3; a weak D match, TRBD2 (5 bases). The V end was cut by 5 bases, the J end by 1 base, with 7 bases between. Germline V gene sequence: CDR1 SGHTA, CDR2 FQGTGA. The CDR3 extends over 13 amino acids. The CDR3: CASSLGGTDTQYF. CDR3 bases read: TGTGCCAGCAGCCTCGGGGGCACAGATACG.

The CDR3 loop is CASGIRDRGRTEAFF. The sequenced CDR3 bases are TGTGCCAGCGGGATCCGGGACAGGGGGAGGACTGAA. This chain joins TRBV7-9 and TRBJ1-1; TRBD1 agrees at 11 bases. With the read ending 3 residues before the CDR3 end, the germline J gene is used to fill in that end. CDR1 is SEHNR, CDR2 FQNEAQ, per germline (reference sequence). With 8 bases clipped from V and 5 bases from J, the junction kept 10 bases outside the gene matches. The CDR3 runs to 15 residues. Drawing the rest from reference TRBV7-9 and TRBJ1-1, the complete variable domain is DTGVSQNPRHKITKRGQNVTFRCDPISEHNRLYWYRQTLGQGPEFLTYFQNEAQLEKSRLLSDRFSAERPKGSFSTLEIQRTEQGDSAMYLCASGIRDRGRTEAFFGQGTRLTVV.

Worth noting for this clone: The read stops 3 residues short of the end of the CDR3; the missing end is completed from the germline J gene. The chain links TRBV6-2 or TRBV6-3 to TRBJ1-6; 8 nucleotides match TRBD1. The germline gives CDR1 MNHEY, CDR2 SVGEGT. The CDR3 is 14 amino acids. The V gene end was trimmed by 5 bases and the J gene end by 10 bases; junction bases not matched to a gene: 7. The part of the CDR3 DNA that was read is TGTGCCAGCAGTGAGCAGGGGGCGAGATCACCC. It encodes CASSEQGARSP. The entire CDR3 protein reads CASSEQGARSPLHF.

As regards this clone: The CDR3 end is not reached by the read, which stops 3 residues before it; the germline J gene fills it in. The chain employs TRBV19 and TRBJ2-3; D not certain. From germline, CDR1 is LNHDA and CDR2 SQIVND (reference sequence). There are 15 residues in the CDR3. Between the trimmed V and J ends, which lost 9 bases and 0 bases, there was a span of 16 bases. The CDR3: CASQPTWASTDTQYF. The DNA read from the CDR3 is TGTGCCAGCCAACCTACATGGGCTAGCACAGATACG.

This CDR3 reads CASSAQGARYSSGNTIYF. The sequenced CDR3 bases are TGTGCCAGCAGTGCACAGGGGGCGAGGTATAGTTCTGGAAACACC. V usage is TRBV2 and J usage is TRBJ1-3; 9 nucleotides agree with TRBD1. The read finishes 3 residues shy of the CDR3 end, and the germline J gene is used to complete it. J lost 1 base, V lost 4 bases, and 11 bases had no gene match. The CDR3 runs 18 residues. Germline CDR1 SNHLY, CDR2 FYNNEI.

Details on this clone: The junction departs from the called germline gene at one end, perhaps through a read error. CDR3 in amino acids: CASSQVGFTDSPLHF. CDR3 DNA (partial): TGCGCCAGCAGCCAAGTTGGTTTTACAGATTCACCC. J is TRBJ1-6 and V is TRBV4-2; D unresolved. The read ends 3 residues early relative to the CDR3; the germline J gene fills the gap. Germline CDR1 is LGHNA and CDR2 is YNFKEQ. CDR3 size: 15 residues.

As to this clone: The read halts 3 residues ahead of the CDR3 end, with the missing end drawn from the germline J gene. The V call is TRBV5-6, the J call TRBJ1-2; tentative D call: TRBD1 (6 bases). This CDR3 contains 15 residues. The germline V and J ends were trimmed by 1 base and 2 bases, with 12 bases remaining between them. Germline V gives CDR1 SGHDT, CDR2 YYEEEE. The sequenced part of the CDR3 DNA is TGTGCCAGCAGCTTGCCGACAGGAATAAACTATGGC. Its protein is CASSLPTGINYG. The full CDR3 is CASSLPTGINYGYTF.

Notes on this clone: Mismatch with germline at one junction end may stem from a read error. The read gets to within 3 residues of the CDR3 end, and the germline J gene fills in the rest. The chain employs TRBV4-2 and TRBJ2-7, with TRBD2 matching over 8 bases. The CDR3 extends over 18 amino acids. Germline loops: CDR1 LGHNA, CDR2 YNFKEQ. Incomplete CDR3 DNA: TGCGCCAGCAGCCAAGGCCTACTCACCCCACGGGGGGGTGACGAG. Protein product: CASSQGLLTPRGGDE. The whole CDR3 region reads CASSQGLLTPRGGDEQYF.